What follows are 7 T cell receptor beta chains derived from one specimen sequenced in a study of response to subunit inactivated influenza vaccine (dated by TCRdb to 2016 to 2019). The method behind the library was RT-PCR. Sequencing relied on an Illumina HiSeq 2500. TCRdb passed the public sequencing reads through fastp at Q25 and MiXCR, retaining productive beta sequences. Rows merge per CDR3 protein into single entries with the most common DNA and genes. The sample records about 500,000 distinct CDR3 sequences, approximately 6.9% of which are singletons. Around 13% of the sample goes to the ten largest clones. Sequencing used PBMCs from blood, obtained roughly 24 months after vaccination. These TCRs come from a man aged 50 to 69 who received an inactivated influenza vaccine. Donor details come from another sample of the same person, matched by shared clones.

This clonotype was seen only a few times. The CDR3 protein is CASSLVGGTGSNEQFF. The CDR3 coding sequence is TGTGCCAGCAGCTTAGTTGGGGGGACAGGGAGCAATGAGCAGTTCTTC. The chain couples TRBV7-8 to TRBJ2-1; 9 nucleotides agree with TRBD1. The J segment lost 6 bases and the V segment lost 1 base, leaving 7 bases of the junction unmatched. This CDR3 has 16 residues. Germline V lookup: CDR1 SGHVS, CDR2 FQNEAQ.

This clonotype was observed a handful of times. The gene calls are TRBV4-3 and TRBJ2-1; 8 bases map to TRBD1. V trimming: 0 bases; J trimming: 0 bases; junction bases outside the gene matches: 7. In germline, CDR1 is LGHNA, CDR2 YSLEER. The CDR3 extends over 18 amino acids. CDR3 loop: CASSQDLVDRGSYNEQFF. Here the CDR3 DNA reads TGCGCCAGCAGCCAAGATCTGGTAGACAGGGGCTCCTACAATGAGCAGTTCTTC.

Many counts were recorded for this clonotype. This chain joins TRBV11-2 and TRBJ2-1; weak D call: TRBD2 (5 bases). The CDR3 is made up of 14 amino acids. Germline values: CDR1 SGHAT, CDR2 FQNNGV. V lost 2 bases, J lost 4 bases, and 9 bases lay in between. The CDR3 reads CASSLTGFYNEQFF. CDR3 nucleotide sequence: TGTGCCAGCAGCTTAACGGGATTTTACAATGAGCAGTTCTTC.

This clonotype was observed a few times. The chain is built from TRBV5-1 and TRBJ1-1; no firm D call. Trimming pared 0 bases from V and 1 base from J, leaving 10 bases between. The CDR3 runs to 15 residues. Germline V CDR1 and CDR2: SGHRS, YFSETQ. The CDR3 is CASSLAAGANTEAFF. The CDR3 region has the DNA TGCGCCAGCAGCTTGGCCGCAGGCGCGAACACTGAAGCTTTCTTT.

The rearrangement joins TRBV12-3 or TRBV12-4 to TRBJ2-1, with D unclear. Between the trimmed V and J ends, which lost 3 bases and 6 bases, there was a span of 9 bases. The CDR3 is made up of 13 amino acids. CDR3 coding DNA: TGTGCCAGCAGTTTCGGACCCTCCAATGAGCAGTTCTTC. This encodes CASSFGPSNEQFF.

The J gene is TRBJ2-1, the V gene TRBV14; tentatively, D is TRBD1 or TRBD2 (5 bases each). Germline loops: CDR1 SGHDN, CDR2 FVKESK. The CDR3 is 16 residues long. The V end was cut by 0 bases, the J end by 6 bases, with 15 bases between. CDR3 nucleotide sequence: TGTGCCAGCAGCCAAGACCTGGGACCCCTGTTCAATGAGCAGTTCTTC. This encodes CASSQDLGPLFNEQFF.

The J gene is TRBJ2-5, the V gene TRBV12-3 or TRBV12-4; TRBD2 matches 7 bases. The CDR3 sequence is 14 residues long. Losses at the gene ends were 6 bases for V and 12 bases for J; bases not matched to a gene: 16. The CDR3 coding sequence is TGTGCCAGCAGGCCCGGGACTATCCCAAGAGAGGAGTACTTC. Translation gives CASRPGTIPREEYF.